This T cell receptor beta chain was found in a study of OX40 agonist ivuxolimab in advanced cancers. Study details: Two cutaneous melanoma patients and one hepatocellular carcinoma patient, three in all, had partial responses.

Here immunoSEQ multiplex PCR was the method, and the copy in TCRdb shows in-frame clones only, minus some. The sample holds tens of thousands of clones, more than 85% seen once. The length of the CDR3 is 15 residues. The V gene's germline CDR1 is MNHEY and CDR2 SVGAGI. The V and J ends lost 0 bases and 6 bases respectively, with 15 bases between them. The count of this clone is one. The source of this sequence is an adult with an advanced solid tumor such as melanoma, head and neck, liver or kidney cancer. The input for sequencing was CD4+ or CD8+ T cells sorted from blood, taken in a trial of the OX40 agonist ivuxolimab. This chain links TRBV6-5 with TRBJ2-7; D is perhaps TRBD2 (6 bases). Here the CDR3 DNA reads TGTGCCAGCAGTTACTCGGAGGGAAGAACGTCCGAGCAGTACTTC. As protein: CASSYSEGRTSEQYF.